The 5 T cell receptor beta chains listed next were all sequenced from one sample in a study of OX40 agonist ivuxolimab in advanced cancers. Some clones are missing from TCRdb's copy, which holds only in-frame ones; the method was immunoSEQ multiplex PCR. The data contain roughly 38,000 clones, roughly 82% of them singletons. This sample comprised CD4+ or CD8+ T cells sorted from blood, obtained in a trial of the OX40 agonist ivuxolimab. The source of these receptors is an adult with an advanced solid tumor such as melanoma, head and neck, liver or kidney cancer.

The rearrangement joins TRBV7-2 to TRBJ2-5, with D possibly called TRBD1 or TRBD2 (5 bases each). The germline gives CDR1 SGHTA, CDR2 FQGNSA. This CDR3 spans 11 amino acids. The ends were cut back, 3 bases at V and 7 bases at J, with 6 bases in the middle. DNA of the CDR3: TGTGCCAGCAGCTTTGGGGGGACCCAGTACTTC. Translated, it gives CASSFGGTQYF.

In this sample, this clone turned up a few times. V is TRBV6-5 and J is TRBJ2-7; 7 nucleotides line up with TRBD2. Germline loops: CDR1 MNHEY, CDR2 SVGAGI. Trimming took 8 bases from V and 2 from J; bases not matched to a gene: 6. The CDR3 runs to 13 residues. The CDR3 DNA sequence: TGTGCCAGCGCTCCGCGGGGGACCTACGAGCAGTACTTC. This codes for CASAPRGTYEQYF.

V is TRBV7-9 and J is TRBJ1-1, with D perhaps TRBD1 (5 bases). Germline V gene sequence: CDR1 SEHNR, CDR2 FQNEAQ (reference sequence). There are 16 residues in the CDR3. The V and J ends lost 5 bases and 3 bases respectively, with 19 bases between them. In DNA, the CDR3 is TGTGCCAGCAGCCTTGGGTCAGGGTGGGGAGACACTGAAGCTTTCTTT. It is translated as CASSLGSGWGDTEAFF.

This chain connects TRBV5-1 to TRBJ2-3; 9 bases map to TRBD2. Germline values: CDR1 SGHRS, CDR2 YFSETQ. The CDR3 consists of 17 residues. Germline trimming cut 3 bases from V and 6 bases from J; bases unmatched to any gene: 14. CDR3 residues: CASSSLSGGSLKDTQYF. CDR3 DNA: TGCGCCAGCAGCTCCCTTAGCGGGGGCTCCCTAAAGGATACGCAGTATTTT.

This chain connects TRBV11-2 to TRBJ2-3, with 15 bases identical to TRBD2. The CDR3 sequence is 16 residues long. The J segment lost 8 bases and the V segment lost 5 bases, leaving 8 bases of the junction unmatched. Germline assignment: CDR1 SGHAT and CDR2 FQNNGV. In nucleotides, the CDR3 is TGTGCCAGCAGCCGCGGACTAGCGGGGGGGCAAAGTACGCAGTATTTT. Translation gives CASSRGLAGGQSTQYF.